Listed below are T cell receptor beta chains from one sample, sequenced in a study of blood T cell repertoires in COVID-19. Profiling relied on immunoSEQ multiplex PCR, and the TCRdb table lists in-frame clones only, not all of them. The sample includes some 230,000 clones, around 80% of them seen just once. The specimen sequenced was peripheral blood. These receptors originate from a woman in her fifties or sixties who had recovered from COVID-19. Both conserved end residues are part of each CDR3. Fields, in order: D gene, V gene, clone size, J gene, CDR3 DNA, CDR3 protein. D genes are given only for firm matches. Size is stated for part of the rows, as once, few or many counts, or as a class when the clone is expanded.

>TRBD2|TRBV7-2|many|TRBJ2-2
TGTGCCAGCAGCTCACGGGGACTAGCGTCCGGGGAGCTGTTTTTT
CASSSRGLASGELFF
>TRBD2|TRBV7-8|-|TRBJ2-1
TGTGCCAGCAGCTTAGCGCGGGGGTTACAAGATGAGCAGTTCTTC
CASSLARGLQDEQFF
>-|TRBV7-9|-|TRBJ1-3
TGTGCCAGCAGCTTATTTCAGGGTGCCGGAAACACCATATATTTT
CASSLFQGAGNTIYF
>TRBD1|TRBV14|-|TRBJ2-1
TGTGCCAGCAGACGGACAGGGAAGCATGAGCAGTTCTTC
CASRRTGKHEQFF
>TRBD1|TRBV6-2/TRBV6-3|-|TRBJ2-3
TGTGCCAGCAGTTTCCGGGACAGGGGTCGCGGTACGCAGTATTTT
CASSFRDRGRGTQYF
>TRBD1|TRBV6-5|-|TRBJ1-1
TGTGCCAGCAGAACCGGGACAGGGAGGGCTGAAGCTTTCTTT
CASRTGTGRAEAFF
>-|TRBV19|-|TRBJ1-1
TGTGCCAGTAGCCCCCGCGGGTTGAACACTGAAGCTTTCTTT
CASSPRGLNTEAFF
>-|TRBV7-2|many|TRBJ2-5
TGTGCCAGCAGCTTAGTTGGGGGAGGGGGAGAGACCCAGTACTTC
CASSLVGGGGETQYF
>TRBD1|TRBV18|-|TRBJ2-7
TGTGCCAGCTCACCCGGGACAGGGGGCTTCGAGCAGTACTTC
CASSPGTGGFEQYF
>-|TRBV4-3|once|TRBJ2-2
TGCGCCAGCAGCCAAGGCGGTTCATACACCGGGGAGCTGTTTTTT
CASSQGGSYTGELFF
>-|TRBV2|-|TRBJ2-2
TGTGCCAGCAGTAGGGGGTTCACCGGGGAGCTGTTTTTT
CASSRGFTGELFF
>-|TRBV10-3|-|TRBJ2-1
TGTGCCATCGGGGGGGATGGGGACAACCCGTTAGATGAGCAGTTCTTC
CAIGGDGDNPLDEQFF
>-|TRBV11-2|-|TRBJ1-4
TGTGCCAGCAGCTCATCCACAGGGAAGCCCAATGAAAAACTGTTTTTT
CASSSSTGKPNEKLFF
>TRBD2|TRBV7-9|-|TRBJ2-7
TGTGCCAGCAGCCATAGCGGGGGGGTCTACGAGCAGTACTTC
CASSHSGGVYEQYF
>-|TRBV18|-|TRBJ2-7
TGTGCCAGCTCACCGGGGGCAACGGAACTCGAGCAGTACTTC
CASSPGATELEQYF
>TRBD2|TRBV4-2|-|TRBJ2-1
TGTGCCAGCAGCCAAGACCCCCGAGCTAGCGGGGGGGGAAGCGAGCAGTTCTTC
CASSQDPRASGGGSEQFF
>-|TRBV9|-|TRBJ2-3
TGTGCCAGCGAGGGTACGGTTGCAGATACGCAGTATTTT
CASEGTVADTQYF
>TRBD1|TRBV4-2|-|TRBJ1-2
TGTGCCAGCAGCCAAGAGAGGGACAGGGTACGAGGCTACACCTTC
CASSQERDRVRGYTF
>-|TRBV19|-|TRBJ2-7
TGTGCCAGTAGTATAGGGGGCGGGGCCGCCTACGAGCAGTACTTC
CASSIGGGAAYEQYF
>TRBD1|TRBV6-5|-|TRBJ1-1
TGTGCCAGCAGCCACGGACAGGGGGTGTACACTGAAGCTTTCTTT
CASSHGQGVYTEAFF
>-|TRBV5-8|-|TRBJ1-3
TGTGCCAGCAGCTGGGGGGGCCCTGGAAACACCATATATTTT
CASSWGGPGNTIYF
>-|TRBV7-8|-|TRBJ2-3
TGTGCCAGCTGGGGAGACCAGGAGCACACAGATACGCAGTATTTT
CASWGDQEHTDTQYF
>-|TRBV11-2|once|TRBJ2-5
TGTGCCAGCAGCTTAGGAACTCAGGGTGGGGAGACCCAGTACTTC
CASSLGTQGGETQYF
>TRBD1|TRBV30|few|TRBJ1-3
TGTGCCTGGAGTGGACAGACAGGGACTCTTGAAAACACCATATATTTT
CAWSGQTGTLENTIYF
>-|TRBV7-6|-|TRBJ1-3
TGTGCCAGCAGCTTATCAGGCCACTCTGGAAACACCATATATTTT
CASSLSGHSGNTIYF
>TRBD1|TRBV29-1|-|TRBJ1-2
TGCAGCGTTGAAGGGGGACAGGGTGTATGGTATGGCTACACCTTC
CSVEGGQGVWYGYTF
>-|TRBV2|-|TRBJ2-1
TGTGCCAGCACCTACGCCGGGGACTTCCTTGGGGGCTCCTACAATGAGCAGTTCTTC
CASTYAGDFLGGSYNEQFF
>-|TRBV7-9|-|TRBJ2-7
TGTGCCAGCAGCTTAAGTCTAGGGGTTGAGCAGTACTTC
CASSLSLGVEQYF
>TRBD1|TRBV30|-|TRBJ2-1
TGTGCCTGGAGCGGACAGGCCAACGTCGGGGAGCAGTTCTTC
CAWSGQANVGEQFF
>-|TRBV12-3/TRBV12-4|-|TRBJ1-2
TGTGCCAGCAGGCCGGGAAGTGGGTATGGCTACACCTTC
CASRPGSGYGYTF
>-|TRBV4-1|once|TRBJ2-2
TGCGCCAGCAGCCAGGGGACTTACGCCGGGGAGCTGTTTTTT
CASSQGTYAGELFF
>-|TRBV19|-|TRBJ1-1
TGTGCCAGTAGTCAACAGGGTCGCATCACTGAAGCTTTCTTT
CASSQQGRITEAFF
>TRBD1|TRBV7-9|-|TRBJ2-5
TGTGCCAGCAGCTTCCAGCCGGGACAGGGGCCGGAGACCCAGTACTTC
CASSFQPGQGPETQYF
>-|TRBV11-2|once|TRBJ2-7
TGTGCCAGCAGTCCTGACAGCTCCTACGAGCAGTACTTC
CASSPDSSYEQYF
>-|TRBV12-5|once|TRBJ2-2
TGTGCTAGTGGTTTCCACGCGGAGGGTGGGCAGCCCCCCGAAATCACCGGGGAGCTGTTTTTT
CASGFHAEGGQPPEITGELFF
>TRBD2|TRBV14|once|TRBJ2-1
TGTGCCAGCACCAAAACTGGGGGGGCTAGCGGGGGCGCGAGCTCCTACAATGAGCAGTTCTTC
CASTKTGGASGGASSYNEQFF
>TRBD1|TRBV10-3|-|TRBJ1-1
TGTGCCACAAGACAGGGGGGGTACACTGAAGCTTTCTTT
CATRQGGYTEAFF
>TRBD1|TRBV7-2|-|TRBJ1-1
TGTGCCAGCAGCACCCGACAGGGTCTAAGTGCTTTCTTT
CASSTRQGLSAFF
>-|TRBV6-5|-|TRBJ1-5
TGTGCCAGCAGCCCATTGGGGGGTCGGCAGCCCCAGCATTTT
CASSPLGGRQPQHF